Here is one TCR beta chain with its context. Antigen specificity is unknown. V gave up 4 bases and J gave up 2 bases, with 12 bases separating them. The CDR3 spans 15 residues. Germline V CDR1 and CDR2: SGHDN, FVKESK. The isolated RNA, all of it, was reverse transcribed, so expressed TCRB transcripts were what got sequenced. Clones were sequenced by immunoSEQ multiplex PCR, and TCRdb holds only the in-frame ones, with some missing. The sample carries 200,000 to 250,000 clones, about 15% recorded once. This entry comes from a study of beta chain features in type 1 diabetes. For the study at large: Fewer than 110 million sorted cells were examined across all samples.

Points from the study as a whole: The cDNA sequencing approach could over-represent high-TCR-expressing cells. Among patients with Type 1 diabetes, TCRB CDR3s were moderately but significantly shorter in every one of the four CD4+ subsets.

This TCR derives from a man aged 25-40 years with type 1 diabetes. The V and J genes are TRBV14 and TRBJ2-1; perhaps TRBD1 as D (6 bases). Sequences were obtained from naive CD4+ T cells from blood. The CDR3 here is CASSPRGSTYNEQFF. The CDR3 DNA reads TGTGCCAGCAGCCCCAGGGGATCCACCTACAATGAGCAGTTCTTC.